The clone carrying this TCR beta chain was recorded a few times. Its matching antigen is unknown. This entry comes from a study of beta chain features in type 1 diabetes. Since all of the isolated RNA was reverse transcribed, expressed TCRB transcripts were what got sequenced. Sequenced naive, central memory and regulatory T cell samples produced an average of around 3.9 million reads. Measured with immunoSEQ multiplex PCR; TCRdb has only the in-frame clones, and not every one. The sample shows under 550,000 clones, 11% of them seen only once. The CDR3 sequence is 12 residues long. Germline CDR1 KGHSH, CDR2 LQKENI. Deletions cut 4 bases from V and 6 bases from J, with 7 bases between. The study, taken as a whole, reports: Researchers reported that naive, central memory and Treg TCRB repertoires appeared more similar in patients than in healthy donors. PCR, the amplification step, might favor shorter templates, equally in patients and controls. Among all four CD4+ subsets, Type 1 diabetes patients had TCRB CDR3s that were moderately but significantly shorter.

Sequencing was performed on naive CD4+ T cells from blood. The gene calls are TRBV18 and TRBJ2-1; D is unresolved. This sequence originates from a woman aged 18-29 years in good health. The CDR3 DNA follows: TGTGCCAGCTCACAAAAATCCAATGAGCAGTTCTTC. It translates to CASSQKSNEQFF.